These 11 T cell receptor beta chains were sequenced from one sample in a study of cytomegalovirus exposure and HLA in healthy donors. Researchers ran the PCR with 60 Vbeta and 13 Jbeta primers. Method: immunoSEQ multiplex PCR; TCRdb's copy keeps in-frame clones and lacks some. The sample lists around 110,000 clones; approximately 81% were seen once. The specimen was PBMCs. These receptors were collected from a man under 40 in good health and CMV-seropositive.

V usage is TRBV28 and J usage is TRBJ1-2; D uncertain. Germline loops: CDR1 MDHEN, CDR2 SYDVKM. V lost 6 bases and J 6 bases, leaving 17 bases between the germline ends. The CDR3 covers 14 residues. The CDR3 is CASRAQMVVHGYTF. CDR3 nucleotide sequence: TGTGCCAGCAGAGCACAGATGGTGGTCCATGGCTACACCTTC.

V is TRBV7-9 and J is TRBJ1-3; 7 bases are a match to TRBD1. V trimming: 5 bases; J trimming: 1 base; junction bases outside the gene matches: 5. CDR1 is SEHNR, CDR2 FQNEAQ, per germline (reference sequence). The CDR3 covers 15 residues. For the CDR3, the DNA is TGTGCCAGCAGCGCTCCAGGGGGTTCTGGAAACACCATATATTTT. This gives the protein CASSAPGGSGNTIYF.

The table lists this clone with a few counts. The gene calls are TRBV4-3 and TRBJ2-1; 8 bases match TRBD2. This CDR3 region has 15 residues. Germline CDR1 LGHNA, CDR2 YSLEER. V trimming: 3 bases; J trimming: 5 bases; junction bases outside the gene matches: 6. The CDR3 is CASSQGLGSHNEQFF. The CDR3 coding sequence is TGCGCCAGCAGCCAGGGACTAGGATCCCACAATGAGCAGTTCTTC.

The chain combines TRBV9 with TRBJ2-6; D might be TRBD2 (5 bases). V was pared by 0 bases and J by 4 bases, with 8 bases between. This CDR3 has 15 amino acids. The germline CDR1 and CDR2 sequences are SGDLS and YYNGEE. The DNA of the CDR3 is TGTGCCAGCAGCGTAGGAGGGTACGGGGCCAACGTCCTGACTTTC. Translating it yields CASSVGGYGANVLTF.

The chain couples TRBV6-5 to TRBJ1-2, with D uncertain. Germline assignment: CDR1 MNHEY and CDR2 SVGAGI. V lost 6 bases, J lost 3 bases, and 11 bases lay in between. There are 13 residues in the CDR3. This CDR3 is CASRNLMDYGYTF. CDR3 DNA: TGTGCCAGCAGAAATCTAATGGACTATGGCTACACCTTC.

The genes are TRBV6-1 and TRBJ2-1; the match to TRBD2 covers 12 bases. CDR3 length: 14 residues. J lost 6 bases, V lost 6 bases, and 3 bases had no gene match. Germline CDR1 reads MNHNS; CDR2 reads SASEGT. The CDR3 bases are TGTGCCAGCAGGACTAGCGGGAGCGGCAATGAGCAGTTCTTC. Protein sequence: CASRTSGSGNEQFF.

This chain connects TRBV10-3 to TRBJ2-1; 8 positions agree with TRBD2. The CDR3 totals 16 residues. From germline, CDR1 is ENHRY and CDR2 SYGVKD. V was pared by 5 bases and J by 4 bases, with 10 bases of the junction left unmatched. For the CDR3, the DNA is TGTGCCATCAGTTCAGTACTAGCGGTGGGGTACAATGAGCAGTTCTTC. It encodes CAISSVLAVGYNEQFF.

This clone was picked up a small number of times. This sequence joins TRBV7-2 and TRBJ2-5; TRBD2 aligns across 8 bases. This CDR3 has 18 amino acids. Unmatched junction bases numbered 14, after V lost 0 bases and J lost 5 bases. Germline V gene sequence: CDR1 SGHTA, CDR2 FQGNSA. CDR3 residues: CASSLAASGPTGRETQYF. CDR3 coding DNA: TGTGCCAGCAGCTTAGCGGCTAGCGGGCCGACGGGGAGGGAGACCCAGTACTTC.

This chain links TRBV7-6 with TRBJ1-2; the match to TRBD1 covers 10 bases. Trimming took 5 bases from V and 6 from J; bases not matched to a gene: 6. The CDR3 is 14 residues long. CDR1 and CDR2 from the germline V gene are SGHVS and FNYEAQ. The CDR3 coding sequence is TGTGCCAGCAGCCCAACGACAGGGGGCGATGGCTACACCTTC. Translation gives CASSPTTGGDGYTF.

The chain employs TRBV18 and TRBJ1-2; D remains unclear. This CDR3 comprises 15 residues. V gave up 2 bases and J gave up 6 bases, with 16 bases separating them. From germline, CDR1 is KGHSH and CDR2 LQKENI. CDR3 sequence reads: CASSPVLRGPDGYTF. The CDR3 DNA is TGTGCCAGCTCACCAGTATTAAGAGGGCCAGATGGCTACACCTTC.

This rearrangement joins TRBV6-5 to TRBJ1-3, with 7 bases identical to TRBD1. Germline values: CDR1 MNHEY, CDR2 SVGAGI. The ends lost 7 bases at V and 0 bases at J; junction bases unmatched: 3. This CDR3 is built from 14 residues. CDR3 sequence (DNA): TGTGCCAGCACCGGGACAGTCTCTGGAAACACCATATATTTT. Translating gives CASTGTVSGNTIYF.